These T cell receptor beta chains were read from a single sample in a study of blood T cell repertoires in COVID-19. The repertoire was sequenced with immunoSEQ multiplex PCR; TCRdb's copy has only in-frame clones and lacks some. The profile covers about 170,000 clones, with about 85% appearing a single time and 6.9% taken by the ten largest. The sequencing sample was made of peripheral blood. These TCRs come from a man at least 80 years old with COVID-19, enrolled during active disease. The CDR3 runs from the conserved cysteine through the conserved F or W. The D gene is left open where the match is weak. Clone size, where shown, is once, few, many, or a class for clones that have expanded.

J | V | D | size | DNA | CDR3
TRBJ2-5 | TRBV28 | . | once | TGTGCCAGCAGTTTAGCCAGCCAAGAGACCCAGTACTTC | CASSLASQETQYF
TRBJ2-7 | TRBV4-2 | TRBD1 | . | TGTGCCAGCAGCAACGCCGCCGGGACAGGGATAACCTACGAGCAGTACTTC | CASSNAAGTGITYEQYF
TRBJ2-2 | TRBV19 | . | . | TGTGCCAGTAATAAGGCGGTCTCTCGGTGGGGAGACACCGGGGAGCTGTTTTTT | CASNKAVSRWGDTGELFF
TRBJ1-4 | TRBV9 | TRBD1 | . | TGTGCCAGCAGCAGAACGGACAGGGGTGATGAAAAACTGTTTTTT | CASSRTDRGDEKLFF
TRBJ1-2 | TRBV4-1 | TRBD1 | . | TGCGCCAGCAGCCATCGCCCCGGGACAGGGGAGGGTGGCTACACCTTC | CASSHRPGTGEGGYTF
TRBJ2-3 | TRBV6-1 | . | . | TGTGCCAGCAGTGAAGCCGGGATCCGAAGTGATACGCAGTATTTT | CASSEAGIRSDTQYF
TRBJ1-2 | TRBV18 | TRBD1 | . | TGTGCCAGCTCACCGGGACAGGGGAACTATGGCTACACCTTC | CASSPGQGNYGYTF
TRBJ1-4 | TRBV28 | . | . | TGTGCCAGCAGTTTAACGTGGGGAGGGGAAAAACTGTTTTTT | CASSLTWGGEKLFF
TRBJ2-2 | TRBV5-4 | . | once | TGTGCCAGCAGCCAGTGGACATCCGGGGAGCTGTTTTTT | CASSQWTSGELFF
TRBJ2-3 | TRBV28 | TRBD2 | . | TGTGCCAGCAGCCTCGGGGGGGCCGGCACAGATACGCAGTATTTT | CASSLGGAGTDTQYF
TRBJ2-3 | TRBV18 | TRBD2 | . | TGTGCCAGCTCCCGGGGAGGGGATACGCAGTATTTT | CASSRGGDTQYF
TRBJ2-4 | TRBV25-1 | . | . | TGTGCCAGCAGTTTGGACAGAATAGCCAAAAACATTCAGTACTTC | CASSLDRIAKNIQYF
TRBJ1-2 | TRBV6-5 | . | . | TGTGCCAGCAGTTACTCGGGGGCAAGGCTCTATGGCTACACCTTC | CASSYSGARLYGYTF
TRBJ1-3 | TRBV6-1 | . | few | TGTGCCAGCAGTGAAGCCCTGTCCGGGGGAGGACATTTT | CASSEALSGGGHF
TRBJ1-3 | TRBV19 | . | . | TGTGCCAGCGAGGAAGGTGCTGGAAACACCATATATTTT | CASEEGAGNTIYF
TRBJ2-3 | TRBV3-1/TRBV3-2 | TRBD2 | once | TGTGCCAGCAGCCTGGGGAGCGGGGACCTGTATTTT | CASSLGSGDLYF
TRBJ1-5 | TRBV6-2/TRBV6-3 | TRBD1 | once | TGTGCCAGCAGTCCAGGGGGCAGTTCGAGGCCCCAGCATTTT | CASSPGGSSRPQHF
TRBJ1-6 | TRBV6-6 | . | . | TGTGCCAGCAGTTACCCCCCTAGACAGGTCGATTCACCCCTCCACTTT | CASSYPPRQVDSPLHF
TRBJ2-6 | TRBV5-4 | TRBD1 | . | TGTGCCAGCAGCCCCGGACAGGTGCGCTCTGGGGCCAACGTCCTGACTTTC | CASSPGQVRSGANVLTF
TRBJ1-5 | TRBV18 | . | once | TGTGCCAGCTCACCAGGACAGACCGAGGCCGAGCAGCATTTT | CASSPGQTEAEQHF
TRBJ2-4 | TRBV5-6 | TRBD1 | . | TGTGCCAGCAGCTTGGCCGGAGGACAGGGGGGAGGAAACATTCAGTACTTC | CASSLAGGQGGGNIQYF
TRBJ1-3 | TRBV11-3 | . | . | TGTGCCAGCAGCTTAGACAGGTTCGACTCTGGAAACACCATATATTTT | CASSLDRFDSGNTIYF
TRBJ2-3 | TRBV7-2 | TRBD1 | once | TGTGCCAGCAGCCCGGGACAGGGGGGCACAGATACGCAGTATTTT | CASSPGQGGTDTQYF
TRBJ2-5 | TRBV12-5 | TRBD1 | . | TGTGCTAGTGGCCGTGGGACAGGCCAAGAGACCCAGTACTTC | CASGRGTGQETQYF
TRBJ2-3 | TRBV7-9 | TRBD1 | . | TGTGCCAGCAGCCAGGGGGTAGGCACAGATACGCAGTATTTT | CASSQGVGTDTQYF
TRBJ2-1 | TRBV6-6 | TRBD2 | few | TGTGCCAGCAGTTTTAGCGGGGATGAGCAGTTCTTC | CASSFSGDEQFF
TRBJ2-1 | TRBV3-1/TRBV3-2 | TRBD2 | . | TGTGCCAGCAGCCCGAACCACGGGGGGAAGCAGTTCTTC | CASSPNHGGKQFF
TRBJ2-7 | TRBV18 | . | once | TGTGCCAGCTCACCTGGAGAGGCAGTATCCTACGAGCAGTACTTC | CASSPGEAVSYEQYF